These 24 T cell receptor beta chains were sequenced from one sample in a study of blood T cell repertoires in COVID-19. The assay was immunoSEQ multiplex PCR, and TCRdb's table has in-frame clones only and misses some. Altogether about 140,000 clones are present, 90% being singletons, with the ten largest covering 9.5% to 11%. The sample taken for sequencing was peripheral blood. The source is a woman of 80 years or more with acute or convalescent COVID-19.

The chain carries TRBV18 and TRBJ2-4, with 10 positions matching TRBD1. V was clipped by 3 bases and J by 3 bases; unmatched bases: 5. This CDR3 contains 16 residues. Germline V gene sequence: CDR1 KGHSH, CDR2 LQKENI. CDR3 bases: TGTGCCAGCTCACCGCGGGGACAGGGGTACAAAAACATTCAGTACTTC. Translation gives CASSPRGQGYKNIQYF.

The chain couples TRBV7-9 to TRBJ1-2; D may be TRBD1 (6 bases). Trimming stripped 5 bases from V and 7 bases from J, with 17 bases between. CDR1 and CDR2 (germline): SEHNR, FQNEAQ (reference sequence). The CDR3 totals 14 residues. CDR3 sequence reads: CASSPDRGAGGYTF. In DNA form, the CDR3 reads TGTGCCAGCAGCCCCGATCGGGGGGCGGGTGGCTACACCTTC.

The J gene is TRBJ1-1, the V gene TRBV4-3, with D possibly TRBD1 on 6 matching bases. V dropped 1 base and J dropped 7 bases, with 16 bases sitting between them. Per the germline V gene, CDR1 is LGHNA and CDR2 is YSLEER. The CDR3 runs to 15 residues. The CDR3 protein is CASSQAQGHRSEAFF. For the CDR3, the DNA is TGCGCCAGCAGCCAAGCCCAGGGACACCGAAGTGAAGCTTTCTTT.

The chain carries TRBV30 and TRBJ2-3; 15 nucleotides line up with TRBD2. The ends lost 2 bases at V and 1 base at J; junction bases unmatched: 4. The CDR3 sequence is 17 residues long. Germline lookup yields CDR1 GTSNPN and CDR2 SVGIG (reference sequence). In DNA, the CDR3 is TGTGCCTGGAGTACGGGACTAGCGGGGGGTGGCACAGATACGCAGTATTTT. This codes for CAWSTGLAGGGTDTQYF.

CDR3 bases: TGTGCCAGCAGTGACCCCGGTGGCCCGGGGGGTTCACCCCTCCACTTT. Its protein product is CASSDPGGPGGSPLHF. The rearrangement uses TRBV6-1 and TRBJ1-6, with D tentatively TRBD1 (5 bases). CDR1 MNHNS and CDR2 SASEGT come from the germline V gene. The CDR3 runs to 16 residues. V was trimmed by 3 bases and J by 9 bases, leaving 18 bases between them.

The V call is TRBV6-1, the J call TRBJ2-7; 13 bases are a match to TRBD2. Germline V CDR1 and CDR2: MNHNS, SASEGT. The CDR3 has 17 amino acids. V gave up 2 bases and J gave up 4 bases; unmatched junction bases: 8. The CDR3 sequence: CASSESALAGGRYEQYF. Written as DNA, the CDR3 is TGTGCCAGCAGTGAATCCGCACTAGCGGGGGGGCGGTACGAGCAGTACTTC.

J is TRBJ1-1 and V is TRBV11-1, with 8 bases fitting TRBD1. The CDR3 runs 12 residues. Unmatched junction bases numbered 3, after V lost 5 bases and J lost 7 bases. CDR1 is SGHAT, CDR2 FQDESV, per germline (reference sequence). CDR3 sequence: CASSPQGVEAFF. The DNA for the CDR3 is TGTGCCAGCAGCCCACAGGGGGTTGAAGCTTTCTTT.

The rearrangement uses TRBV5-1 and TRBJ2-3; D is perhaps TRBD1 (6 bases). The germline V gene encodes CDR1 SGHRS and CDR2 YFSETQ. The V and J ends lost 0 bases and 3 bases respectively, with 11 bases between them. The CDR3 has 15 amino acids. The CDR3 region is CASSLVGRGTDTQYF. The CDR3 DNA sequence: TGCGCCAGCAGCTTGGTAGGCAGGGGAACAGATACGCAGTATTTT. The complete variable domain, with remaining parts taken from reference TRBV5-1 and TRBJ2-3, reads KAGVTQTPRYLIKTRGQQVTLSCSPISGHRSVSWYQQTPGQGLQFLFEYFSETQRNKGNFPGRFSGRQFSNSRSEMNVSTLELGDSALYLCASSLVGRGTDTQYFGPGTRLTVL.

The chain uses TRBV7-8 and TRBJ1-3; the D gene is possibly TRBD1 (6 bases). Germline values: CDR1 SGHVS, CDR2 FQNEAQ. Trimming stripped 1 base from V and 11 bases from J, with 18 bases between. The CDR3 is 15 residues long. The chain's CDR3 is CASSLGAQGLGAIYF. The CDR3 bases are TGTGCCAGCAGCTTAGGAGCACAGGGTTTGGGCGCCATATATTTT.

The chain links TRBV3-1 (or the pseudogene TRBV3-2) to TRBJ1-1, with D possibly being TRBD1 (6 bases). The V end was cut by 5 bases, the J end by 5 bases, with 15 bases between. CDR3 size: 14 residues. Germline values: CDR1 LGHDT, CDR2 YNNKEL (reference sequence). The CDR3 sequence is CASSVNRVGTEAFF. Written as DNA, the CDR3 is TGTGCCAGCAGCGTTAACAGGGTCGGGACTGAAGCTTTCTTT.

The CDR3 spells CASSQWEGRGSETQYF. DNA of the CDR3: TGCGCCAGCAGCCAGTGGGAGGGGCGCGGGTCGGAGACCCAGTACTTC. The chain has TRBV5-1 and TRBJ2-5, with 7 bases that match TRBD2. The V and J ends lost 4 bases and 5 bases, in that order; junction bases with no gene match: 14. Per the germline V gene, CDR1 is SGHRS and CDR2 is YFSETQ. There are 16 residues in the CDR3.

The V call is TRBV5-1, the J call TRBJ1-2, with D unresolved. Germline lookup yields CDR1 SGHRS and CDR2 YFSETQ. The CDR3 runs 15 residues. Trimming left V 1 base short and J 5 bases short, with 15 bases between. CDR3 DNA: TGCGCCAGCAGCTTGACCCGGGAGGCGGGTTATGGCTACACCTTC. Encoded protein: CASSLTREAGYGYTF.

In this sample, this clone turned up a few times. As DNA, the CDR3 is TGTGCCAGTATGGCTAGCGGGCGAAAAAAGGACACCGGGGAGCTGTTTTTT. Protein: CASMASGRKKDTGELFF. The chain employs TRBV19 and TRBJ2-2, with 8 bases lining up with TRBD2. The CDR3 contains 17 residues. Germline V gene lookup returns CDR1 LNHDA and CDR2 SQIVND (reference sequence). V lost 7 bases and J lost 3; bases outside the gene matches: 13.

The chain uses TRBV7-2 and TRBJ1-5; D uncertain. The V gene's germline CDR1 is SGHTA and CDR2 FQGNSA. The CDR3 runs to 13 residues. Trimming took off 2 bases at V and 3 bases at J, with 5 bases between the two ends. CDR3 in amino acids: CASSLQNNQPQHF. Written as DNA, the CDR3 is TGTGCCAGCAGCTTACAGAACAATCAGCCCCAGCATTTT.

The rearrangement uses TRBV2 and TRBJ1-5; tentatively, D is TRBD1 (5 bases). CDR3 size: 14 residues. V shed 2 bases and J shed 5 bases, with 10 bases lying between them. The germline V gene encodes CDR1 SNHLY and CDR2 FYNNEI. The CDR3 loop is CASSEQGLYQPQHF. The DNA of the CDR3 is TGTGCCAGCAGTGAACAGGGCCTCTATCAGCCCCAGCATTTT.

V usage is TRBV6-5 and J usage is TRBJ2-5, with a tentative D call TRBD2 (5 bases). The V and J ends lost 2 bases and 1 base respectively, with 8 bases between them. The CDR3 loop spans 14 amino acids. Per germline, CDR1 MNHEY and CDR2 SVGAGI. CDR3 sequence: CASSYTSGQETQYF. CDR3 bases: TGTGCCAGCAGTTACACGAGCGGCCAAGAGACCCAGTACTTC.

The rearrangement joins TRBV7-2 to TRBJ2-7, with 7 bases that match TRBD1. Germline loops: CDR1 SGHTA, CDR2 FQGNSA. The CDR3 length is 18 residues. J was trimmed by 1 base and V by 0 bases; bases with no gene match: 12. The CDR3 loop reads CASSLASAGGWRSYEQYF. The CDR3 region has the DNA TGTGCCAGCAGCTTAGCCTCGGCAGGGGGATGGAGGTCCTACGAGCAGTACTTC.

This sequence joins TRBV6-5 and TRBJ1-1; D is perhaps TRBD1 (5 bases). The V and J ends lost 5 bases and 0 bases respectively, with 10 bases between them. The germline CDR1 and CDR2 sequences are MNHEY and SVGAGI. The CDR3 contains 14 residues. The CDR3 reads CASSRQFMNTEAFF. In nucleotides, the CDR3 is TGTGCCAGCAGTCGACAGTTCATGAACACTGAAGCTTTCTTT.

This sequence joins TRBV7-9 and TRBJ2-2; the match to TRBD1 covers 7 bases. V dropped 6 bases and J dropped 1; count of bases not matched to a gene: 2. Germline CDR1 reads SEHNR; CDR2 reads FQNEAQ (reference sequence). CDR3 length: 14 residues. As DNA, the CDR3 is TGTGCCAGCAGTAGGGACAGGAACACCGGGGAGCTGTTTTTT. Its translation: CASSRDRNTGELFF.

This CDR3 reads CASSPPGLAGGHNEQFF. CDR3 DNA sequence: TGTGCCAGCAGCCCACCCGGACTAGCGGGGGGACACAATGAGCAGTTCTTC. The chain joins TRBV7-3 to TRBJ2-1; TRBD2 aligns across 14 bases. The CDR3 is made up of 17 amino acids. Looked up from germline, CDR1 is SGHTA and CDR2 is FQGTGA. V was pared by 5 bases and J by 5 bases, with 8 bases of the junction left unmatched. Supplemented by reference TRBV7-3 and TRBJ2-1, the full variable domain reads GAGVSQTPSNKVTEKGKYVELRCDPISGHTALYWYRQSLGQGPEFLIYFQGTGAADDSGLPNDRFFAVRPEGSVSTLKIQRTERGDSAVYLCASSPPGLAGGHNEQFFGPGTRLTVL.

CDR3 residues: CASSEAPSWRGAQETQYF. DNA of the CDR3: TGTGCCAGCAGTGAAGCCCCTTCTTGGCGGGGGGCTCAAGAGACCCAGTACTTC. The chain joins TRBV2 to TRBJ2-5, with 8 bases matching TRBD2. V dropped 0 bases and J dropped 2; count of bases not matched to a gene: 11. CDR3 length: 18 residues. Germline CDR1 is SNHLY and CDR2 is FYNNEI. Together with reference TRBV2 and TRBJ2-5, the CDR3 gives the full variable domain: EPEVTQTPSHQVTQMGQEVILRCVPISNHLYFYWYRQILGQKVEFLVSFYNNEISEKSEIFDDQFSVERPDGSNFTLKIRSTKLEDSAMYFCASSEAPSWRGAQETQYFGPGTRLLVL.

This chain links TRBV6-5 with TRBJ1-1; unclear D gene. The V and J ends lost 5 bases and 6 bases respectively, with 16 bases between them. The germline CDR1 and CDR2 sequences are MNHEY and SVGAGI. CDR3 size: 14 residues. CDR3 residues: CASSHDGVRPEAFF. DNA of the CDR3: TGTGCCAGCAGTCACGACGGGGTTAGACCTGAAGCTTTCTTT.

This clone was seen once. Relative to the germline gene, one junction end is altered; a read error may explain this. The V call is TRBV6-1, the J call TRBJ2-1, with 7 bases fitting TRBD1. The CDR3 sequence is 16 residues long. The germline gives CDR1 MNHNS, CDR2 SASEGT. CDR3 protein: CASSQAGGMAYNEQFF. CDR3 coding DNA: TGTGCCAGCAGTCAAGCAGGGGGTATGGCCTACAATGAGCAGTTCTTC.

This sequence joins TRBV7-3 and TRBJ1-1, with a tentative D call TRBD1 (5 bases). The CDR3 length is 14 residues. V lost 2 bases to trimming and J lost 5 bases, with 12 bases between them. Germline CDR1 SGHTA, CDR2 FQGTGA. In nucleotides, the CDR3 is TGTGCCAGCAGCTTACAGGGAATGGGGACTGAAGCTTTCTTT. Translating it yields CASSLQGMGTEAFF.